A single sample gave rise to the 32 T cell receptor beta chains below, sequenced in a study of blood T cell repertoires in COVID-19. The data were produced by immunoSEQ multiplex PCR, yet TCRdb's version contains in-frame clones alone and is incomplete. The sample includes approximately 100,000 clones, roughly 88% of them seen just once. The sequenced material came from peripheral blood. The receptors originated from a woman of 80 years or more with active or convalescent COVID-19.

This clone was counted only a few times. J is TRBJ2-3 and V is TRBV4-2, with 7 bases identical to TRBD2. Trimming removed 1 base from V and 6 bases from J; junction bases left unmatched: 10. The CDR3 has 16 residues. Germline V lookup: CDR1 LGHNA, CDR2 YNFKEQ. The CDR3 region is CASSQGGRGSGDTQYF. The CDR3 nucleotides read TGTGCCAGCAGCCAAGGGGGGAGGGGCAGTGGGGATACGCAGTATTTT.

This chain joins TRBV11-1 and TRBJ1-1, with D possibly matching TRBD1 (5 bases). Trimming pared 4 bases from V and 3 bases from J, leaving 9 bases between. Germline CDR1 SGHAT, CDR2 FQDESV (reference sequence). The CDR3 consists of 13 residues. In DNA, the CDR3 is TGTGCCAGCAGCTCCAGGGCAGACACTGAAGCTTTCTTT. Amino acid sequence: CASSSRADTEAFF.

This clone was counted a single time. The V call is TRBV5-5, the J call TRBJ2-2; 7 positions agree with TRBD2. CDR1 SGHKS and CDR2 YYEKEE come from the germline V gene (reference sequence). Trimming removed 4 bases from V and 5 bases from J; junction bases left unmatched: 14. This CDR3 region has 17 residues. The CDR3 here is CASSKLAIFGLTGELFF. CDR3 DNA: TGTGCCAGCAGCAAACTAGCGATCTTTGGTTTAACCGGGGAGCTGTTTTTT.

The chain has TRBV11-2 and TRBJ2-6; no definite D call. Trimming removed 4 bases at V and 4 bases at J, with 14 bases between. The CDR3 extends over 16 amino acids. Germline assignment: CDR1 SGHAT and CDR2 FQNNGV. The DNA for the CDR3 is TGTGCCAGCAGCTCGCGTGTCCCGAGGGGGGCCAACGTCCTGACTTTC. Its translation is CASSSRVPRGANVLTF. The full variable domain, with the rest looked up from reference TRBV11-2 and TRBJ2-6, is EAGVAQSPRYKIIEKRQSVAFWCNPISGHATLYWYQQILGQGPKLLIQFQNNGVVDDSQLPKDRFSAERLKGVDSTLKIQPAKLEDSAVYLCASSSRVPRGANVLTFGAGSRLTVL.

The chain recombines TRBV28 with TRBJ1-5; 8 nucleotides align to TRBD1. Germline CDR1 is MDHEN and CDR2 is SYDVKM. The CDR3 spans 17 residues. The ends lost 5 bases at V and 3 bases at J; junction bases unmatched: 12. For the CDR3, the DNA is TGTGCCAGCAGTGATGCGGGACAGGACCCTTACAATCAGCCCCAGCATTTT. Residues: CASSDAGQDPYNQPQHF.

The sample holds one count of this clone. The chain employs TRBV9 and TRBJ2-2, with 7 bases fitting TRBD1. Per germline, CDR1 SGDLS and CDR2 YYNGEE. V lost 1 base and J lost 4; bases outside the gene matches: 4. The CDR3 consists of 15 residues. The CDR3 loop is CASSVRPGGTGELFF. The CDR3 DNA reads as TGTGCCAGCAGCGTACGGCCAGGGGGCACCGGGGAGCTGTTTTTT. Variable domain in full (rest from reference TRBV9 and TRBJ2-2): DSGVTQTPKHLITATGQRVTLRCSPRSGDLSVYWYQQSLDQGLQFLIQYYNGEERAKGNILERFSAQQFPDLHSELNLSSLELGDSALYFCASSVRPGGTGELFFGEGSRLTVL.

The J gene is TRBJ2-1, the V gene TRBV19, with D possibly matching TRBD2 (5 bases). Germline loops: CDR1 LNHDA, CDR2 SQIVND (reference sequence). CDR3 length: 18 amino acids. Trimming cost V 7 bases and J 0 bases, with 22 bases left between them. CDR3 amino acids: CASNFRERSRSSYNEQFF. The CDR3 DNA is TGTGCCAGTAACTTCCGAGAGCGGAGTAGGAGCTCCTACAATGAGCAGTTCTTC.

The chain recombines TRBV10-1 with TRBJ2-1; the D is unclear. The CDR3 has 13 amino acids. Between the trimmed V and J ends, which lost 2 bases and 4 bases, there was a span of 6 bases. Per the germline V gene, CDR1 is WNHNN and CDR2 is SYGVQD (reference sequence). CDR3 sequence reads: CASSENSYNEQFF. The CDR3 DNA sequence: TGCGCCAGCAGTGAGAACTCGTACAATGAGCAGTTCTTC.

This chain uses TRBV7-2 with TRBJ2-3; a possible D gene is TRBD2 (6 bases). The CDR3 spans 15 residues. The germline V gene encodes CDR1 SGHTA and CDR2 FQGNSA. V was cut by 1 base and J by 1 base, with 9 bases left in between. CDR3 nucleotide sequence: TGTGCCAGCAGCTTAGGACTAGGTCGCACAGATACGCAGTATTTT. As protein: CASSLGLGRTDTQYF.

The chain recombines TRBV9 with TRBJ1-3; D is unresolved. V shed 4 bases and J shed 0 bases, with 5 bases lying between them. CDR3 length equals 13 residues. The germline V gene encodes CDR1 SGDLS and CDR2 YYNGEE. The CDR3 sequence is CASSPGSGNTIYF. The CDR3 nucleotides read TGTGCCAGCAGCCCGGGCTCTGGAAACACCATATATTTT.

The chain joins TRBV30 to TRBJ1-3, with D tentatively TRBD1 (5 bases). The germline V gene has CDR1 GTSNPN and CDR2 SVGIG (reference sequence). Trimming took off 4 bases at V and 1 base at J, with 8 bases between the two ends. CDR3 length: 13 residues. Here the CDR3 DNA reads TGTGCCTGGACCGGGGGGTCTGGAAACACCATATATTTT. Translated, it gives CAWTGGSGNTIYF. The complete variable domain, with remaining parts taken from reference TRBV30 and TRBJ1-3, reads SQTIHQWPATLVQPVGSPLSLECTVEGTSNPNLYWYRQAAGRGLQLLFYSVGIGQISSEVPQNLSASRPQDRQFILSSKKLLLSDSGFYLCAWTGGSGNTIYFGEGSWLTVV.

Comments on this clone: Other DNA sequences in this sample translate to the same CDR3. As DNA, the CDR3 is TGCAGTGCTAGAGCCAGCTACGAGCAGTACTTC. Translation: CSARASYEQYF. This chain uses TRBV20-1 with TRBJ2-7; D is unclear. The V end lost 1 base, the J end lost 3 bases, and 4 bases lay between the germline ends. CDR3 length equals 11 residues. CDR1 is DFQATT and CDR2 is SNEGSKA in the germline V gene (reference sequence).

The rearrangement joins TRBV9 to TRBJ2-2; TRBD2 matches at 7 bases. CDR3 length equals 16 residues. Per the germline V gene, CDR1 is SGDLS and CDR2 is YYNGEE. V was pared by 3 bases and J by 3 bases, with 8 bases of the junction left unmatched. The CDR3 nucleotides read TGTGCCAGCAGCGCCAGAGGGGCGGGAGACACCGGGGAGCTGTTTTTT. Amino acids: CASSARGAGDTGELFF. The variable domain in full, with the rest retrieved from reference TRBV9 and TRBJ2-2, is DSGVTQTPKHLITATGQRVTLRCSPRSGDLSVYWYQQSLDQGLQFLIQYYNGEERAKGNILERFSAQQFPDLHSELNLSSLELGDSALYFCASSARGAGDTGELFFGEGSRLTVL.

The rearrangement links TRBV6-5 to TRBJ1-5, with D possibly TRBD1 on 6 matching bases. This CDR3 contains 15 residues. V was cut by 0 bases and J by 7 bases, with 13 bases left in between. Per germline, CDR1 MNHEY and CDR2 SVGAGI. CDR3: CASSYSFRGTQPQHF. CDR3 in DNA: TGTGCCAGCAGTTACTCTTTCAGGGGCACCCAGCCCCAGCATTTT.

The gene calls are TRBV11-2 and TRBJ2-2, with 7 bases identical to TRBD2. Germline CDR1 SGHAT, CDR2 FQNNGV. There are 19 residues in the CDR3. Unmatched junction bases numbered 16, after V lost 5 bases and J lost 1 base. The CDR3 sequence is CASSQSPAGLAGNTGELFF. In DNA form, the CDR3 reads TGTGCCAGCAGCCAGTCTCCCGCGGGATTAGCGGGGAACACCGGGGAGCTGTTTTTT.

This chain uses TRBV19 with TRBJ2-3; 9 positions agree with TRBD2. The CDR3 sequence is 15 residues long. Germline assignment: CDR1 LNHDA and CDR2 SQIVND (reference sequence). Trimming cost V 6 bases and J 1 base; bases outside gene matches: 5. CDR3 sequence reads: CASSLSGRGTDTQYF. CDR3 nucleotide sequence: TGTGCCAGTAGCCTTAGCGGGAGAGGCACAGATACGCAGTATTTT.

The chain combines TRBV7-6 with TRBJ2-5; 9 nucleotides line up with TRBD2. CDR1 and CDR2 (germline): SGHVS, FNYEAQ. The CDR3 extends over 15 amino acids. The V gene end was trimmed by 5 bases and the J gene end by 0 bases; junction bases not matched to a gene: 4. CDR3 sequence reads: CASSKSGRHQETQYF. The CDR3 DNA reads as TGTGCCAGCAGCAAAAGCGGGAGGCACCAAGAGACCCAGTACTTC.

In its sample, this clone was seen once. V usage is TRBV11-3 and J usage is TRBJ2-1, with D possibly matching TRBD2 (5 bases). CDR1 is SGHNT and CDR2 is YENEEA in the germline V gene. This CDR3 has 15 residues. Trimming left V 3 bases short and J 6 bases short, with 15 bases between. This chain's CDR3 is CASSFGSTLFNEQFF. The CDR3 DNA reads TGTGCCAGCAGCTTTGGGAGCACCCTCTTCAATGAGCAGTTCTTC.

J is TRBJ2-1 and V is TRBV7-9; D is ambiguous. Trimming shortened V by 3 bases and J by 8 bases, and 11 bases separated the two germline ends. The CDR3 totals 13 residues. CDR1 and CDR2 (germline): SEHNR, FQNEAQ (reference sequence). CDR3 DNA sequence: TGTGCCAGCAGCTTCGGAGCGTACCATGAGCAGTTCTTC. It specifies CASSFGAYHEQFF.

This clone was observed a handful of times. The chain carries TRBV18 and TRBJ1-1; D might be TRBD1 (6 bases). V lost 1 base, J lost 3 bases, and 9 bases lay in between. This CDR3 comprises 14 residues. Germline V CDR1 and CDR2: KGHSH, LQKENI. The CDR3 region is CASSPRNRDTEAFF. In DNA form, the CDR3 reads TGTGCCAGCTCACCACGTAACAGGGACACTGAAGCTTTCTTT.

This chain links TRBV7-9 with TRBJ1-2; a possible D gene is TRBD1 (5 bases). The CDR3 contains 13 residues. Germline V CDR1 and CDR2: SEHNR, FQNEAQ (reference sequence). V lost 7 bases, J lost 2 bases, and 11 bases lay in between. CDR3 nucleotides: TGTGCCAGCATCCAGGACACGAACTATGGCTACACCTTC. Translated, it gives CASIQDTNYGYTF.

This clone appeared a few times. This rearrangement joins TRBV7-2 to TRBJ1-1, with 7 bases matching TRBD1. After removal of 5 bases from V and 5 bases from J, the junction contained 8 bases not matched to a gene. The CDR3 spans 14 residues. Germline V gene lookup returns CDR1 SGHTA and CDR2 FQGNSA. The CDR3 DNA reads as TGTGCCAGCAGCCCCCTACAGGGGAGGACTGAAGCTTTCTTT. Protein: CASSPLQGRTEAFF.

The sample holds one count of this clone. This chain joins TRBV19 and TRBJ2-1, with D perhaps matching TRBD1 (6 bases). Trimming pared 1 base from V and 2 bases from J, leaving 15 bases between. The CDR3 is made up of 17 amino acids. CDR1 is LNHDA, CDR2 SQIVND, per germline (reference sequence). The CDR3 DNA follows: TGTGCCAGTAGTATAGCGTACTTGAGACAGGCCTACAATGAGCAGTTCTTC. This gives the protein CASSIAYLRQAYNEQFF.

This sequence joins TRBV28 and TRBJ2-7; 10 nucleotides line up with TRBD2. Germline V gene sequence: CDR1 MDHEN, CDR2 SYDVKM. The ends lost 6 bases at V and 4 bases at J; junction bases unmatched: 9. CDR3 size: 15 residues. The CDR3 nucleotides are TGTGCCAGCAGCGAAAGCGGGAGGGGCTGGTACGAGCAGTACTTC. The encoded protein is CASSESGRGWYEQYF.

The chain joins TRBV30 to TRBJ2-1; TRBD2 agrees at 8 bases. The germline V gene encodes CDR1 GTSNPN and CDR2 SVGIG (reference sequence). Trimming cost V 2 bases and J 6 bases; bases outside gene matches: 6. CDR3 length equals 14 residues. CDR3 sequence reads: CAWSRLAGSNEQFF. The CDR3 nucleotides are TGTGCCTGGAGTCGGCTAGCGGGTTCCAATGAGCAGTTCTTC.

J is TRBJ2-2 and V is TRBV5-1, with TRBD2 matching over 10 bases. Germline lookup yields CDR1 SGHRS and CDR2 YFSETQ. With V trimmed by 4 bases and J by 6 bases, 6 bases remained unmatched. The CDR3 runs 15 residues. This CDR3 is CASSPVAGGAGELFF. The CDR3 nucleotides read TGCGCCAGCAGCCCAGTAGCGGGAGGCGCCGGGGAGCTGTTTTTT.

The V call is TRBV7-6, the J call TRBJ2-1; 11 nucleotides align to TRBD2. With 1 base clipped from V and 9 bases from J, the junction kept 11 bases outside the gene matches. This CDR3 is built from 17 residues. Germline lookup yields CDR1 SGHVS and CDR2 FNYEAQ. The CDR3 DNA sequence: TGTGCCAGCAGCTTAGTAGGAACTAGCGGGAGCTTAGGTGAGCAGTTCTTC. It specifies CASSLVGTSGSLGEQFF.

The chain carries TRBV10-3 and TRBJ2-5; 7 bases fit TRBD1. This CDR3 spans 14 amino acids. Losses at the gene ends were 4 bases for V and 5 bases for J; bases not matched to a gene: 7. Germline CDR1 and CDR2: ENHRY and SYGVKD. The CDR3 sequence is CAISGVGGRETQYF. The CDR3 region has the DNA TGTGCCATCAGTGGGGTAGGGGGCAGGGAGACCCAGTACTTC.

The chain combines TRBV2 with TRBJ2-5; TRBD2 matches 9 bases. Germline V gene lookup returns CDR1 SNHLY and CDR2 FYNNEI. Germline trimming cut 4 bases from V and 1 base from J; bases unmatched to any gene: 1. The CDR3 length is 14 residues. The CDR3 DNA sequence: TGTGCCAGCAGTGCGGGACTAGCCCAAGAGACCCAGTACTTC. Its protein product is CASSAGLAQETQYF.

The genes are TRBV9 and TRBJ1-2; D unresolved. CDR1 and CDR2 (germline): SGDLS, YYNGEE. Trimming took off 0 bases at V and 2 bases at J, with 8 bases between the two ends. The CDR3 extends over 14 amino acids. DNA for the CDR3: TGTGCCAGCAGCGTAGGAGGGCTCAACTATGGCTACACCTTC. As protein: CASSVGGLNYGYTF.

The rearrangement links TRBV4-1 to TRBJ1-1; D call uncertain. CDR3 length: 13 amino acids. V gave up 0 bases and J gave up 5 bases, with 7 bases separating them. CDR1 is MGHRA, CDR2 YSYEKL, per germline. CDR3: CASSQDLRTEAFF. The CDR3 nucleotides read TGCGCCAGCAGCCAAGACCTCCGGACTGAAGCTTTCTTT.

CDR3 loop: CASTSLSGSGETQYF. The CDR3 DNA reads as TGTGCCAGTACCTCACTATCGGGAAGTGGGGAGACCCAGTACTTC. The chain links TRBV6-5 to TRBJ2-5, with D perhaps TRBD2 (5 bases). V was pared by 9 bases and J by 5 bases, with 22 bases between. Germline CDR1 and CDR2: MNHEY and SVGAGI. The CDR3 has 15 residues.